This TCR beta chain stems from a study of identical twins. Study-level findings and limits: Twins showed weaker excess sharing in their beta out-of-frame sequences. Instead of following the same donors, the conclusions were based on cross-sectional statistical analysis.

This clonotype has just a few counts. What it binds is not known. TCRdb itself ran the 5' RACE reads through MiXCR, one entry per CDR3 protein. The data show about 210,000 distinct CDR3 sequences, around a tenth seen once. Germline CDR1 SGHTA, CDR2 FQGNSA. The germline V and J ends were trimmed by 5 bases and 6 bases, with 13 bases remaining between them. The length of the CDR3 is 13 residues. The source material was memory (CD45RO+) T cells sorted from blood. This TCR came from a young woman in good health. The V call is TRBV7-2, the J call TRBJ1-1, with D perhaps TRBD1 (5 bases). CDR3 sequence reads: CASSRERGAEAFF. CDR3 sequence (DNA): TGTGCCAGCAGCCGAGAGCGGGGGGCTGAAGCTTTCTTT.